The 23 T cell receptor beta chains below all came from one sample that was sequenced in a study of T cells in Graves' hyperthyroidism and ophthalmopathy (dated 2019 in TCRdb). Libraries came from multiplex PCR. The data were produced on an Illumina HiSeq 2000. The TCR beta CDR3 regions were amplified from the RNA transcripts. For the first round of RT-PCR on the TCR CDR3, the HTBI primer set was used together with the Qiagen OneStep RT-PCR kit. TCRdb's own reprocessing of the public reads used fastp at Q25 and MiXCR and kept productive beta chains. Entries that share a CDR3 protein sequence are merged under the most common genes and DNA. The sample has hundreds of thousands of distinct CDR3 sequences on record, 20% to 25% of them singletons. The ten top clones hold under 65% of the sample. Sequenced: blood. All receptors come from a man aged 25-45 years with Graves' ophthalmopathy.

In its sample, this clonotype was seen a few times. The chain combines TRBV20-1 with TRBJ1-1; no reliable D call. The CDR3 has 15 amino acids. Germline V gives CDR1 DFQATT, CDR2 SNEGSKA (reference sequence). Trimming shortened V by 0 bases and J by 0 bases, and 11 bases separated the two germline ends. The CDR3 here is CSARDLRAMNTEAFF. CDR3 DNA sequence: TGCAGTGCTAGAGATCTCCGGGCTATGAACACTGAAGCTTTCTTT.

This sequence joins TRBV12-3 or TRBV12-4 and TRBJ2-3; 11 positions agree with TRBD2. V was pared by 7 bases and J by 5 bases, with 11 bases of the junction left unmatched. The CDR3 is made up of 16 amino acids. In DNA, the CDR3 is TGTGCCAGCAAAAGGGGGACTAGCGGAATGGGAGATACGCAGTATTTT. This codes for CASKRGTSGMGDTQYF.

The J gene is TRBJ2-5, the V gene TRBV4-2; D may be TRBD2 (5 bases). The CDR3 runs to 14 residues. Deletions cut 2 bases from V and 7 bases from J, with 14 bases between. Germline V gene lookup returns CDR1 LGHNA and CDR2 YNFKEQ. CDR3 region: CASSQTEPEATQYF. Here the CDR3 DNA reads TGTGCCAGCAGCCAAACTGAGCCGGAGGCGACCCAGTACTTC.

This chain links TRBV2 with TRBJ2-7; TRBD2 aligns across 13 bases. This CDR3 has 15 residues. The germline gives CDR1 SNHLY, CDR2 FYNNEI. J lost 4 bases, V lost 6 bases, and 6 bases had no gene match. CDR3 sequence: CASRPGTSGVYEQYF. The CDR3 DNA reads TGTGCCAGCAGACCCGGGACTAGCGGGGTTTACGAGCAGTACTTC.

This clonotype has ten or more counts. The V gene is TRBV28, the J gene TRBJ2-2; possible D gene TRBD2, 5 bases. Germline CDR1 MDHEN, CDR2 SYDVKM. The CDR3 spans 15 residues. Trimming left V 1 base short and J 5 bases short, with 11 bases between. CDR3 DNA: TGTGCCAGCAGTTTATCAGGACGGACTACCGGGGAGCTGTTTTTT. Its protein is CASSLSGRTTGELFF.

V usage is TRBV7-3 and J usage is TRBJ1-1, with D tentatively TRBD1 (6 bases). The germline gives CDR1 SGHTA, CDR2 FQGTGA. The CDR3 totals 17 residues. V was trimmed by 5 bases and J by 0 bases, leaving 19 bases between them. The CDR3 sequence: CASSPTSIDRLNTEAFF. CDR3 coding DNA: TGTGCCAGCAGCCCAACTTCCATCGACAGGTTGAACACTGAAGCTTTCTTT.

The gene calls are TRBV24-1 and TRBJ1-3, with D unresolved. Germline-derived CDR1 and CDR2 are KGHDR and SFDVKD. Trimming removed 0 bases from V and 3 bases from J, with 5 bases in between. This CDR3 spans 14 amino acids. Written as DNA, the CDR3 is TGTGCCACCAGTGATTTGGAAGATGGAAACACCATATATTTT. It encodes CATSDLEDGNTIYF.

CDR3 nucleotides: TGTGCCAGCAGCTTAAGACCTCAGGGTTATAGCAATCAGCCCCAGCATTTT. It is translated as CASSLRPQGYSNQPQHF. The chain employs TRBV7-6 and TRBJ1-5; TRBD1 might be the D (5 bases). CDR1 is SGHVS, CDR2 FNYEAQ, per germline. Trimming stripped 2 bases from V and 0 bases from J, with 14 bases between. The CDR3 loop spans 17 amino acids.

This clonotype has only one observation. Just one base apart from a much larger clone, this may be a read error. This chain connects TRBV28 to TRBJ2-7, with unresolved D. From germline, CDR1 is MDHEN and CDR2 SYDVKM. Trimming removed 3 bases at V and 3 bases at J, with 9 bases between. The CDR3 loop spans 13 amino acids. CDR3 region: CASSFECYYEQYF. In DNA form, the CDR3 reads TGTGCCAGCAGTTTCGAGTGCTACTACGAGCAGTACTTC.

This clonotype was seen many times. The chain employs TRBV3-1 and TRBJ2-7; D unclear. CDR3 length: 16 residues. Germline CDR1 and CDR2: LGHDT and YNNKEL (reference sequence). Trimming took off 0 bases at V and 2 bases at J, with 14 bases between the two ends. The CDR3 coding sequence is TGTGCCAGCAGCCAAGAGGAAGGACCTGTAACCTACGAGCAGTACTTC. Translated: CASSQEEGPVTYEQYF.

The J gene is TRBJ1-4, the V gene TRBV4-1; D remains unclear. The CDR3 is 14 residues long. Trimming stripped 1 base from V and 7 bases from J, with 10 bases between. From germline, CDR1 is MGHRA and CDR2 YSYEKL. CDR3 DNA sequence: TGCGCCAGCAGCCAAGTCACCGAGGGTGAAAAACTGTTTTTT. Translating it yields CASSQVTEGEKLFF.

CDR3 loop: CAWTDTGTGTSGNTIYF. CDR3 DNA: TGTGCCTGGACGGACACCGGGACAGGGACCTCTGGAAACACCATATATTTT. The chain recombines TRBV30 with TRBJ1-3; 9 bases match TRBD1. CDR1 is GTSNPN, CDR2 SVGIG, per germline (reference sequence). The V gene end was trimmed by 4 bases and the J gene end by 0 bases; junction bases not matched to a gene: 10. There are 17 residues in the CDR3.

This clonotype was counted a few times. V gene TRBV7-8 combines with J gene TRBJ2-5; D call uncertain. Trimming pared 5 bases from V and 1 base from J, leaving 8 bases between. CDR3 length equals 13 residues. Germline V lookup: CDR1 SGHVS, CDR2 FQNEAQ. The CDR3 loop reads CASSPESQETQYF. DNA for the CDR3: TGTGCCAGCAGCCCGGAAAGCCAAGAGACCCAGTACTTC.

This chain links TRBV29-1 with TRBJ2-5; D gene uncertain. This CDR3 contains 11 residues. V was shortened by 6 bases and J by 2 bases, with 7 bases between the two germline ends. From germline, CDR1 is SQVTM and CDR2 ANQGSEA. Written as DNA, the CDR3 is TGCAGCGTCCACGTACAAGAGACCCAGTACTTC. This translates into CSVHVQETQYF.

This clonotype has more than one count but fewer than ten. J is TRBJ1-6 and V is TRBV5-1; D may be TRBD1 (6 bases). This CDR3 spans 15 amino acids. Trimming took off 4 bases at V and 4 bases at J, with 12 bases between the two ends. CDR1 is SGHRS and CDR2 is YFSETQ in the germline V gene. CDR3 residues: CASSPGQNYNSPLHF. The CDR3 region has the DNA TGCGCCAGCAGCCCCGGACAGAATTATAATTCACCCCTCCACTTT.

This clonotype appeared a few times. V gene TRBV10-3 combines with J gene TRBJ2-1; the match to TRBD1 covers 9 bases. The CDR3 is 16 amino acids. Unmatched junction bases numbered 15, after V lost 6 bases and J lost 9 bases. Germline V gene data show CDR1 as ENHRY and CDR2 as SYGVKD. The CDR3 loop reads CAISPNRDRVLGEQFF. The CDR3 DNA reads TGTGCCATCAGCCCCAACCGGGACAGGGTTCTCGGTGAGCAGTTCTTC.

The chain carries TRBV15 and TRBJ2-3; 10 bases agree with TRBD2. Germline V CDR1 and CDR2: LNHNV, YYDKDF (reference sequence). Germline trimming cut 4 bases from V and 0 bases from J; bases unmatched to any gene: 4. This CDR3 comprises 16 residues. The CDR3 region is CATSMETSGSTDTQYF. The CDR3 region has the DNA TGTGCCACCAGCATGGAGACTAGCGGGAGCACAGATACGCAGTATTTT. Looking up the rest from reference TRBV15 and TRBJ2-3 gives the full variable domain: DAMVIQNPRYQVTQFGKPVTLSCSQTLNHNVMYWYQQKSSQAPKLLFHYYDKDFNNEADTPDNFQSRRPNTSFCFLDIRSPGLGDTAMYLCATSMETSGSTDTQYFGPGTRLTVL.

CDR3: CASSQRSTGDNSPLHF. DNA of the CDR3: TGTGCCAGCAGCCAAAGATCTACAGGGGACAATTCACCCCTCCACTTT. The genes are TRBV4-2 and TRBJ1-6; 7 nucleotides match TRBD1. V shed 2 bases and J 7 bases; nucleotides not matched to a gene: 8. The CDR3 is 16 amino acids. The V gene's germline CDR1 is LGHNA and CDR2 YNFKEQ.

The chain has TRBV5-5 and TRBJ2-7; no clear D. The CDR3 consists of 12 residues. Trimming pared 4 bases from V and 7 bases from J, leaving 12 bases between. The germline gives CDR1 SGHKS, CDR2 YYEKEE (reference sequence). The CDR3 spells CASSPTRGEQYF. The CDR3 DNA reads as TGTGCCAGCAGCCCCACCCGCGGAGAGCAGTACTTC.

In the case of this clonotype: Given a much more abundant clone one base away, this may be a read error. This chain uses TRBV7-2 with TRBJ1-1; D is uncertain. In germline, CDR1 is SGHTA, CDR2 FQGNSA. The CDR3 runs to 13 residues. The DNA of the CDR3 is TGTGCCAGCAACCGGAGGGTGAACACTGAAGCTTCCTTT. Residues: CASNRRVNTEASF.

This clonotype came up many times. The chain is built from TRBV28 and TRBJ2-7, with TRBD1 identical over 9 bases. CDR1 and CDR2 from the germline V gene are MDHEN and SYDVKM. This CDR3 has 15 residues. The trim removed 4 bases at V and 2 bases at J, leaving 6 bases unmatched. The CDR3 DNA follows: TGTGCCAGCAGTTCCGCCGGGACAGGGACCTACGAGCAGTACTTC. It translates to CASSSAGTGTYEQYF.

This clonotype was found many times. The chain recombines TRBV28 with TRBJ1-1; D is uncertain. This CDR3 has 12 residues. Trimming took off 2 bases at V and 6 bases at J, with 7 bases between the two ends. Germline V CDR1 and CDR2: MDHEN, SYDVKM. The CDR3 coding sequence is TGTGCCAGCAGTTTAAGGCCTTCTGAAGCTTTCTTT. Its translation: CASSLRPSEAFF. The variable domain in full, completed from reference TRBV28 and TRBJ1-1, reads DVKVTQSSRYLVKRTGEKVFLECVQDMDHENMFWYRQDPGLGLRLIYFSYDVKMKEKGDIPEGYSVSREKKERFSLILESASTNQTSMYLCASSLRPSEAFFGQGTRLTVV.

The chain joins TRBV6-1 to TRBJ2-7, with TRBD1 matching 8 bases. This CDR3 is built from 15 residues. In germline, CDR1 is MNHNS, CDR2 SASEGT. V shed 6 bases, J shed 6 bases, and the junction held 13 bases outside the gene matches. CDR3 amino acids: CASRPTGVGPGEQYF. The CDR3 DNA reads TGTGCCAGCAGGCCGACAGGGGTAGGACCGGGCGAGCAGTACTTC.